This entry is about one T cell receptor beta chain. The sample belongs to a study of blood T cell repertoires in COVID-19. Study-level background: Specimens from acute and convalescent COVID-19 originated in the United States, Italy and Spain.

Libraries were prepared by immunoSEQ multiplex PCR; TCRdb keeps only in-frame clonotypes and omits some of them. The data hold some 190,000 clones, with about 83% observed a single time. Sequenced input: PBMCs or T cells enriched from blood (not recorded which). This clonotype was obtained from a woman in her 30s who had been exposed to COVID-19.

The CDR3 loop reads CATSDATSDWDTGELFF. The DNA of the CDR3 is TGTGCCACCAGTGACGCAACTAGCGATTGGGACACCGGGGAGCTGTTTTTT. The rearrangement uses TRBV24-1 and TRBJ2-2; 7 nucleotides align to TRBD2. J gave up 3 bases and V 4 bases, and 10 bases lay outside the gene matches. Germline V gene lookup returns CDR1 KGHDR and CDR2 SFDVKD. This CDR3 has 17 amino acids.